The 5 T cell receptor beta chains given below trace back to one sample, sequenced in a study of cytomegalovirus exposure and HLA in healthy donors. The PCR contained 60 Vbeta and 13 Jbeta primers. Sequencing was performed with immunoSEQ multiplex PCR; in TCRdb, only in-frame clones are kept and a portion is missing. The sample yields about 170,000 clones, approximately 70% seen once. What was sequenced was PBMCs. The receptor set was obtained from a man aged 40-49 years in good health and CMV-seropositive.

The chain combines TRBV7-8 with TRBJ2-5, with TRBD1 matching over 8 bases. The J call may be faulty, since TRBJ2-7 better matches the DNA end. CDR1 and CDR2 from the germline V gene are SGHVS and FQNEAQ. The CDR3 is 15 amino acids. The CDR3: CASSTRQGNSYEQYF. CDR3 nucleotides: TGTGCCAGCAGCACTCGACAGGGGAACTCCTACGAGCAGTACTTC.

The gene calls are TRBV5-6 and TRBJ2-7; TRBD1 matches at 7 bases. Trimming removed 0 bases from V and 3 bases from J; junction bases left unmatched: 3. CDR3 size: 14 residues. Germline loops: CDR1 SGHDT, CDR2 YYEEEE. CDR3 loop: CASSLERQGYEQYF. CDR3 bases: TGTGCCAGCAGCTTGGAACGACAGGGCTACGAGCAGTACTTC.

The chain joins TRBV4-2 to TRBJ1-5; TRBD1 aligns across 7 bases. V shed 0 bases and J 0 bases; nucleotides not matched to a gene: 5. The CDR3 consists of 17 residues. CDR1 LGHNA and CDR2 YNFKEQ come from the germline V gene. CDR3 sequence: CASSQDLDRDSNQPQHF. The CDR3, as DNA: TGTGCCAGCAGCCAAGACCTCGACAGGGATAGCAATCAGCCCCAGCATTTT.

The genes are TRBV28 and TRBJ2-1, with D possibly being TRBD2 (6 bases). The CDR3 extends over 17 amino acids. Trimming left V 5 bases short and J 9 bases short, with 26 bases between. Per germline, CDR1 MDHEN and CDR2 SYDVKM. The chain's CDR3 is CASSPRTRDFLFPEQFF. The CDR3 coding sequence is TGTGCCAGCAGTCCTCGAACGCGGGATTTCCTTTTTCCTGAGCAGTTCTTC.

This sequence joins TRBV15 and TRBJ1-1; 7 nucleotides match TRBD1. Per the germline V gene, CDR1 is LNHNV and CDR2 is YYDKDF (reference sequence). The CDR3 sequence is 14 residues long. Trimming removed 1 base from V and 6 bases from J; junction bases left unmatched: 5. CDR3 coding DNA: TGTGCCACCAGCAGAGCGGGAGGGGGCCCTGAAGCTTTCTTT. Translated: CATSRAGGGPEAFF.